This T cell receptor (beta chain) came from a study of untreated major depressive disorder. Each depressed patient was pairwise matched to a non-depressed control for sex, age, current smoking status and body mass index. Controls never had mood disorders and self-rated depressive symptoms at 5 or less. Thawed PBMCs underwent magnetic negative selection for CD4+ T cells. Study results and limitations: Generalizability is limited by the comparatively small study sample.

As concerns this clone: What it binds is not known.

Clones were sequenced by immunoSEQ multiplex PCR, and TCRdb holds only the in-frame ones, with some missing. This sample has 15,000 to 25,000 clones, with around 85% found just once. Trimming removed 4 bases at V and 3 bases at J, with 13 bases between. Per germline, CDR1 SGHDN and CDR2 FVKESK. The CDR3 is made up of 14 amino acids. The chain has TRBV14 and TRBJ2-7, with D possibly being TRBD1 (6 bases). The specimen was CD4+ T cells from PBMCs. This TCR derives from a woman aged 30 to 39 in good health. The DNA for the CDR3 is TGTGCCAGCAGCCTCCAACAGGGCAGCTACGAGCAGTACTTC. Translation gives CASSLQQGSYEQYF.